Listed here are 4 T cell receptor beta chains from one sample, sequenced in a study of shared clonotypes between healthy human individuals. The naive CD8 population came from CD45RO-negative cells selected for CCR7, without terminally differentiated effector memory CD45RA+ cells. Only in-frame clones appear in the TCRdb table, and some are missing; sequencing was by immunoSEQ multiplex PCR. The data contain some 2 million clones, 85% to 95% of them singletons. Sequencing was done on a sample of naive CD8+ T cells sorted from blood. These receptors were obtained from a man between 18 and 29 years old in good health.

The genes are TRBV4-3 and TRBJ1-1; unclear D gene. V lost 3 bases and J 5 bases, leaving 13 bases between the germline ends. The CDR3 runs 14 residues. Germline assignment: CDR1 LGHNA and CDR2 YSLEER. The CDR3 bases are TGCGCCAGCAGCCAGGCACCGGAAACAACTGAAGCTTTCTTT. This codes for CASSQAPETTEAFF.

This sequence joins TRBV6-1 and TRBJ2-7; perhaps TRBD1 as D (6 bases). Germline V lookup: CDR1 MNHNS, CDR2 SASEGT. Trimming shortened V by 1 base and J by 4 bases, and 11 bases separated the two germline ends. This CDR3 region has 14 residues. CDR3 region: CASSEDRVPYEQYF. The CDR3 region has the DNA TGTGCCAGCAGTGAAGACAGGGTGCCTTACGAGCAGTACTTC.

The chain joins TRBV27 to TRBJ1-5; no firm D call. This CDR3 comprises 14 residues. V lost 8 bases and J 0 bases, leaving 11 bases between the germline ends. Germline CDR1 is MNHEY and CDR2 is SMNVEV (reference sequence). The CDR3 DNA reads TGTGCCAGCGCCCCGGGCGATAGCAATCAGCCCCAGCATTTT. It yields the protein CASAPGDSNQPQHF.

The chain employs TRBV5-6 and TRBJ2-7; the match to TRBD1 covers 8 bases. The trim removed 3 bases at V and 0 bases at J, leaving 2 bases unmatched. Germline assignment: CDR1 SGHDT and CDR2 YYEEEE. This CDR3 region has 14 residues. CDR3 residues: CASSWGQDSYEQYF. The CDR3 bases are TGTGCCAGCAGCTGGGGACAGGACTCCTACGAGCAGTACTTC.